This is a list of T cell receptor beta chains from one sample in a study of blood T cell repertoires in COVID-19. The protocol was immunoSEQ multiplex PCR, while the TCRdb copy is restricted to in-frame clones and leaves out a portion. The sample gives 300,000 to 400,000 clones, approximately 90% of which show up once; 7.5% to 10% is in the top ten. The specimen was peripheral blood. These receptors all stem from a man under 40 with COVID-19, enrolled during active disease. Both conserved end residues are part of each CDR3. The D gene is left open where the match is weak. Size values are once, few and many counts, or a class for expanded clones, and some rows have none.

j_call v_call d_call clone_size cdr3_length cdr3_aa cdr3_nt
TRBJ1-3 TRBV7-2 TRBD1 - 16 CASSLGVTGAGNTIYF TGTGCCAGCAGCTTAGGGGTGACAGGGGCCGGAAACACCATATATTTT
TRBJ2-1 TRBV24-1 TRBD2 - 16 CATGSQREGIYNEQFF TGTGCCACCGGGAGTCAGCGGGAGGGGATCTACAATGAGCAGTTCTTC
TRBJ2-2 TRBV5-1 TRBD1 - 15 CASSYRQGVDGELFF TGCGCCAGCAGCTACCGACAGGGGGTTGACGGGGAGCTGTTTTTT
TRBJ1-2 TRBV19 TRBD1 once 13 CASSTGQGGGYTF TGTGCCAGTAGTACCGGACAGGGAGGTGGCTACACCTTC
TRBJ2-1 TRBV11-2 TRBD2 - 14 CASSRGGAANEQFF TGTGCCAGCAGCCGCGGGGGGGCTGCCAATGAGCAGTTCTTC
TRBJ2-7 TRBV7-9 TRBD2 - 14 CASSLGLAGGAEYF TGTGCCAGCAGCCTCGGACTAGCGGGAGGAGCGGAGTACTTC
TRBJ2-1 TRBV12-5 - - 17 CASGLVTGYSSYNEQFF TGTGCTAGTGGTTTGGTAACAGGCTACAGCTCCTACAATGAGCAGTTCTTC
TRBJ2-1 TRBV28 TRBD2 - 18 CASSGLRRASGDYNEQFF TGTGCCAGCAGTGGGCTCCGGAGGGCTAGCGGCGACTACAATGAGCAGTTCTTC
TRBJ1-1 TRBV18 TRBD1 - 15 CASSPRQGENTEAFF TGTGCCAGCTCACCGAGACAGGGAGAGAACACTGAAGCTTTCTTT
TRBJ2-2 TRBV15 - - 11 CATSIGAELFF TGTGCCACCAGCATCGGAGCGGAGCTGTTTTTT
TRBJ2-7 TRBV2 - few 15 CASSEWVRQSYEQYF TGTGCCAGCAGTGAATGGGTCAGGCAGTCCTACGAGCAGTACTTC
TRBJ2-5 TRBV14 TRBD1 - 15 CASSLGQVDQETQYF TGTGCCAGCAGCCTGGGACAGGTCGACCAAGAGACCCAGTACTTC
TRBJ2-7 TRBV19 TRBD2 - 15 CASSLPGGQPYEQYF TGTGCCAGTAGCCTCCCGGGAGGGCAGCCCTACGAGCAGTACTTC
TRBJ1-2 TRBV6-5 - - 14 CASSRLTTRYGYTF TGTGCCAGCAGCAGACTGACGACGCGGTATGGCTACACCTTC
TRBJ2-7 TRBV5-1 TRBD1 - 15 CASSYTGTGTNEQYF TGCGCCAGCAGTTATACCGGGACAGGGACAAACGAGCAGTACTTC
TRBJ1-6 TRBV9 - - 17 CASSVGGGTLGNSPLHF TGTGCCAGCAGCGTAGGAGGGGGAACCTTGGGTAATTCACCCCTCCACTTT
TRBJ1-6 TRBV18 TRBD1 - 16 CASSPLGQGRNSPLHF TGTGCCAGCTCACCACTCGGACAGGGTCGCAATTCACCCCTCCACTTT
TRBJ1-1 TRBV14 - - 16 CASSQQGRMLNTEAFF TGTGCCAGCAGCCAGCAGGGGCGAATGCTGAACACTGAAGCTTTCTTT
TRBJ2-7 TRBV18 - - 13 CASSPHSQGEQYF TGTGCCAGCTCACCACATTCGCAGGGCGAGCAGTACTTC
TRBJ1-2 TRBV5-1 TRBD1 - 13 CASSVTGDYGYTF TGCGCCAGCAGCGTGACAGGGGACTATGGCTACACCTTC
TRBJ2-7 TRBV14 - once 15 CASSPSLAAEIKRYF TGTGCCAGCAGCCCTTCCCTGGCCGCCGAAATCAAGCGGTACTTC
TRBJ2-3 TRBV3-1/TRBV3-2 TRBD1 - 18 CASSFHPGQGESTDTQYF TGTGCCAGCAGCTTCCACCCCGGACAGGGGGAAAGCACAGATACGCAGTATTTT
TRBJ2-1 TRBV15 - - 14 CATQEGATYNEQFF TGTGCCACTCAGGAGGGGGCAACCTACAATGAGCAGTTCTTC
TRBJ2-1 TRBV20-1 - - 13 CSASFDFYNEQFF TGCAGTGCTAGTTTCGACTTCTACAATGAGCAGTTCTTC
TRBJ2-3 TRBV27 - few 13 CASSLGVADTQYF TGTGCCAGCAGTTTAGGAGTCGCAGATACGCAGTATTTT
TRBJ2-1 TRBV6-5 - - 14 CASSSRPFSDEQFF TGTGCCAGCAGTTCCAGGCCCTTTAGCGATGAGCAGTTCTTC
TRBJ1-2 TRBV19 - - 15 CASSMDLLIEDGYTF TGTGCCAGTAGTATGGATCTGCTGATAGAGGATGGCTACACCTTC
TRBJ1-3 TRBV7-9 - - 14 CASSLLGAGNTIYF TGTGCCAGCAGCTTACTAGGAGCTGGAAACACCATATATTTT
TRBJ2-3 TRBV9 TRBD1 - 16 CASSVAQGAATDTQYF TGTGCCAGCAGCGTAGCGCAGGGGGCTGCCACAGATACGCAGTATTTT
TRBJ2-3 TRBV9 TRBD2 - 17 CASSSRISGGSTDTQYF TGTGCCAGCAGCTCCCGTATTAGCGGGGGGAGCACAGATACGCAGTATTTT
TRBJ2-7 TRBV19 - - 13 CASSDTAYYEQYF TGTGCCAGTAGTGACACAGCCTACTACGAGCAGTACTTC
TRBJ2-2 TRBV13 TRBD2 - 14 CASSLPGRTGELFF TGTGCCAGCAGCTTACCCGGGAGGACCGGGGAGCTGTTTTTT
TRBJ2-1 TRBV6-2/TRBV6-3 TRBD2 once 15 CASSSAGALHNEQFF TGTGCCAGCAGTTCGGCGGGAGCGCTCCACAATGAGCAGTTCTTC
TRBJ1-4 TRBV27 - once 17 CASSPRLGGQRNEKLFF TGTGCCAGCAGTCCCCGATTGGGGGGGCAGCGTAATGAAAAACTGTTTTTT
TRBJ2-2 TRBV5-8 - - 14 CASSLRDYTGELFF TGTGCCAGCAGTCTCCGGGACTACACCGGGGAGCTGTTTTTT
TRBJ2-7 TRBV6-2/TRBV6-3 - - 13 CASSYKQALWQYF TGTGCCAGCAGTTACAAACAGGCCCTTTGGCAGTACTTC